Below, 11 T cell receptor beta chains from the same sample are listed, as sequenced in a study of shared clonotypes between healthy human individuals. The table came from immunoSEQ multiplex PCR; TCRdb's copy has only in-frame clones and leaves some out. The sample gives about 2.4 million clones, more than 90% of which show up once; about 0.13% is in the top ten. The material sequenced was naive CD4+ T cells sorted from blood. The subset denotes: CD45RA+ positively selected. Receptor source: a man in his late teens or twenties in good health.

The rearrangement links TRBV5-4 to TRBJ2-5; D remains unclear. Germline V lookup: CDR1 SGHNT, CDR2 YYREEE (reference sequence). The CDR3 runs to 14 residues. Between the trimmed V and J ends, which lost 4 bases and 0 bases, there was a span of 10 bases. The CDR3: CASSPTKYQETQYF. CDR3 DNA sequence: TGTGCCAGCAGCCCGACCAAATACCAAGAGACCCAGTACTTC.

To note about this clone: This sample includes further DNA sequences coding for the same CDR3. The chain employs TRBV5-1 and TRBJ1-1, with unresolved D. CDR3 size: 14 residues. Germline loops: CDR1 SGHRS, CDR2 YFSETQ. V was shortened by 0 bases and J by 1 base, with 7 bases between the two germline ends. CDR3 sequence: CASSLVGQNTEAFF. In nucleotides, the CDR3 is TGCGCCAGCAGCTTGGTAGGGCAGAACACTGAAGCTTTCTTT. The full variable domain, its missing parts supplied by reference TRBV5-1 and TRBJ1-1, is KAGVTQTPRYLIKTRGQQVTLSCSPISGHRSVSWYQQTPGQGLQFLFEYFSETQRNKGNFPGRFSGRQFSNSRSEMNVSTLELGDSALYLCASSLVGQNTEAFFGQGTRLTVV.

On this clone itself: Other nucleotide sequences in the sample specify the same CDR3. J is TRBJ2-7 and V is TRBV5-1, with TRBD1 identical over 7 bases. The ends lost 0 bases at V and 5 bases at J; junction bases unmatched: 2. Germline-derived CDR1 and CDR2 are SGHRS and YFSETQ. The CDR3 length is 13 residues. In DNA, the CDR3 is TGCGCCAGCAGCTTGGACAGGGGAGACGAGCAGTACTTC. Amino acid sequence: CASSLDRGDEQYF.

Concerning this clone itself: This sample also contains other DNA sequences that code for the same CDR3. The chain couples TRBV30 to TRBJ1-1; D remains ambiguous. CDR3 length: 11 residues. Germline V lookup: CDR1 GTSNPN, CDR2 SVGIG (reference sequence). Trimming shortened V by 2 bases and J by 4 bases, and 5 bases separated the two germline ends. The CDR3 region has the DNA TGTGCCTGGAGTCGGGGCACTGAAGCTTTCTTT. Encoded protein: CAWSRGTEAFF.

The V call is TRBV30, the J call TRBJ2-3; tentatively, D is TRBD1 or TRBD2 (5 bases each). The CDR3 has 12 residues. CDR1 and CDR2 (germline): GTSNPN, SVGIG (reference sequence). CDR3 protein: CAGVRPTDTQYF. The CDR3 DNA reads TGTGCGGGGGTGAGACCCACAGATACGCAGTATTTT.

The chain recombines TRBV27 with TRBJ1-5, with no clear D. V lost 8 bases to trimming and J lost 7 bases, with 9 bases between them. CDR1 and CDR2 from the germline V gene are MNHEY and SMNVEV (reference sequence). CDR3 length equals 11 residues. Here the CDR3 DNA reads TGTGCCAGCGGGTCACGACAGCCCCAGCATTTT. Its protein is CASGSRQPQHF.

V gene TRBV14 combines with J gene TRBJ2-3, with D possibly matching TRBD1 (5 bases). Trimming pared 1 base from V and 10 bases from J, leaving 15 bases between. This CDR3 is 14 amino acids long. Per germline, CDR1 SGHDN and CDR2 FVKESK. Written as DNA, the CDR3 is TGTGCCAGCAGCCAAGTGCAGGGCGATTCGGCGCAGTATTTT. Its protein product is CASSQVQGDSAQYF.

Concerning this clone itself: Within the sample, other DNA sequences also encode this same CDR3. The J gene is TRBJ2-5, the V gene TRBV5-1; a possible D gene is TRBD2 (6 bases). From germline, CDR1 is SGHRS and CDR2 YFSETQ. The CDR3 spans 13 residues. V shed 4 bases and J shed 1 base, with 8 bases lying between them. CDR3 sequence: CASSGGLQETQYF. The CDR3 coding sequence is TGCGCCAGCAGCGGGGGACTCCAAGAGACCCAGTACTTC.

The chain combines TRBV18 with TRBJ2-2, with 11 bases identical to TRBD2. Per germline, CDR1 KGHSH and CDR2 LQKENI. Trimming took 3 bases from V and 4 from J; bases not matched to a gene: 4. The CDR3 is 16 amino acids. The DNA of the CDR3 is TGTGCCAGCTCACCTACGACTAGCGGGGTCACCGGGGAGCTGTTTTTT. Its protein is CASSPTTSGVTGELFF.

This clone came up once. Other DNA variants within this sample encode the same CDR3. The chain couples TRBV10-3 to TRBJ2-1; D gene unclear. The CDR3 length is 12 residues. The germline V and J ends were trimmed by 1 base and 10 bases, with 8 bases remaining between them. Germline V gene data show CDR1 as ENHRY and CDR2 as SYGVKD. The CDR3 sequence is CAISELGNEQFF. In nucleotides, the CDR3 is TGTGCCATCAGTGAGTTAGGGAACGAGCAGTTCTTC.

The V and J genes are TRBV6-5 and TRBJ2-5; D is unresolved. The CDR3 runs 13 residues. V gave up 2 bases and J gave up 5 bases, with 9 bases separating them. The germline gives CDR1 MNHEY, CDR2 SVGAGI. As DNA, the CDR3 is TGTGCCAGCAGTTACGGGCCGCAGGAGACCCAGTACTTC. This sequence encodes CASSYGPQETQYF.